Given below is one T cell receptor beta chain in context. Its target is unknown. Cells were stimulated with CMV-infected fibroblast lysates at roughly 9.1 ug/mL. Memory cells lacking CD40L and CD69 with high CD45RO were sorted. Suppressive ART was started during chronic HIV-1 infection in these adults. The data originate from a study of persistence of HIV-infected CD4 T cells. Study summary: A median of 8 years of suppressive ART preceded sampling.

The length of the CDR3 is 15 residues. Germline V gene lookup returns CDR1 SGHRS and CDR2 YFSETQ. J was trimmed by 1 base and V by 4 bases; bases with no gene match: 7. This was the immunoSEQ version 4 assay in survey mode. Clones were sequenced by immunoSEQ multiplex PCR, and TCRdb holds only the in-frame ones, with some missing. The table shows 25,000 to 30,000 clones, with 82% occurring only once. The sample was CD4+ T cells sorted from PBMCs after roughly 18-hour stimulation, taken from a patient who received antiretroviral therapy. This chain uses TRBV5-1 with TRBJ1-2; 7 bases are shared with TRBD1. This clonotype was sampled from an adult man with HIV who was CMV-seropositive. This chain's CDR3 is CASSPAGGFNYGYTF. The CDR3 DNA sequence: TGCGCCAGCAGCCCGGCAGGGGGGTTTAACTATGGCTACACCTTC.